These 30 T cell receptor beta chains were all obtained from the same sample, sequenced in a study of long-term antiretroviral therapy in people with HIV. Version v3.0 of the immunoSEQ assay was performed at survey level. Method: immunoSEQ multiplex PCR; TCRdb's copy keeps in-frame clones and lacks some. Counted here are fewer than 55,000 clones, 90% to 95% occurring once; the ten biggest clones make up less than 3.5%. Sequencing used unsorted PBMCs, obtained 3.7 years after starting antiretroviral therapy. These receptors all stem from a woman in her forties or fifties with HIV.

The rearrangement joins TRBV9 to TRBJ2-3; D is possibly TRBD2 (7 bases). V was shortened by 0 bases and J by 1 base, with 15 bases between the two germline ends. In germline, CDR1 is SGDLS, CDR2 YYNGEE. CDR3 length equals 17 residues. This CDR3 reads CASSVVGGAAGTDTQYF. The DNA of the CDR3 is TGTGCCAGCAGCGTAGTTGGGGGGGCAGCGGGCACAGATACGCAGTATTTT.

This chain connects TRBV7-3 to TRBJ2-3; D tentatively fits TRBD1 or TRBD2 (7 bases each). The length of the CDR3 is 14 residues. V shed 3 bases and J shed 5 bases, with 12 bases lying between them. Per the germline V gene, CDR1 is SGHTA and CDR2 is FQGTGA. DNA of the CDR3: TGTGCCAGCAGCTTCAGGGGGGGCGGAGATACGCAGTATTTT. Amino acids: CASSFRGGGDTQYF.

This sequence joins TRBV5-1 and TRBJ2-7; D not certain. The V gene lost 0 bases and the J gene lost 3 bases, with 7 bases spanning the gap. The germline V gene has CDR1 SGHRS and CDR2 YFSETQ. This CDR3 is built from 13 residues. CDR3 in DNA: TGCGCCAGCAGCTTGGACGGAGACTACGAGCAGTACTTC. As protein: CASSLDGDYEQYF.

This clone was picked up a small number of times. The chain carries TRBV7-6 and TRBJ1-5; TRBD1 matches 8 bases. The length of the CDR3 is 19 residues. Germline V gene data show CDR1 as SGHVS and CDR2 as FNYEAQ. The trim removed 5 bases at V and 1 base at J, leaving 16 bases unmatched. The CDR3 DNA reads TGTGCCAGCAGCACGCTTGCAGGACAGGGAAGGGCAAGCAATCAGCCCCAGCATTTT. It yields the protein CASSTLAGQGRASNQPQHF.

This sequence joins TRBV7-2 and TRBJ1-6; weak D call: TRBD1 (5 bases). The CDR3 loop spans 15 amino acids. Deletions cut 1 base from V and 5 bases from J, with 9 bases between. CDR1 and CDR2 from the germline V gene are SGHTA and FQGNSA. The CDR3 reads CASSLERGNNSPLHF. DNA of the CDR3: TGTGCCAGCAGCTTAGAGCGGGGGAATAATTCACCCCTCCACTTT. The whole variable domain, remainder taken from reference TRBV7-2 and TRBJ1-6, is GAGVSQSPSNKVTEKGKDVELRCDPISGHTALYWYRQSLGQGLEFLIYFQGNSAPDKSGLPSDRFSAERTGGSVSTLTIQRTQQEDSAVYLCASSLERGNNSPLHFGNGTRLTVT.

The rearrangement uses TRBV5-1 and TRBJ1-1; D is unclear. Germline V lookup: CDR1 SGHRS, CDR2 YFSETQ. The CDR3 length is 14 residues. Trimming took 3 bases from V and 1 from J, leaving 10 bases between them. CDR3: CASSSRQRNTEAFF. The CDR3, as DNA: TGCGCCAGCAGCTCACGGCAGAGGAACACTGAAGCTTTCTTT. The variable domain in full, with the rest retrieved from reference TRBV5-1 and TRBJ1-1, is KAGVTQTPRYLIKTRGQQVTLSCSPISGHRSVSWYQQTPGQGLQFLFEYFSETQRNKGNFPGRFSGRQFSNSRSEMNVSTLELGDSALYLCASSSRQRNTEAFFGQGTRLTVV.

J is TRBJ2-5 and V is TRBV9; D unresolved. This CDR3 has 13 amino acids. Trimming stripped 4 bases from V and 1 base from J, with 8 bases between. Germline V lookup: CDR1 SGDLS, CDR2 YYNGEE. CDR3 coding DNA: TGTGCCAGCAGCCCCCGGCCCCAAGAGACCCAGTACTTC. This encodes CASSPRPQETQYF.

This sequence joins TRBV7-9 and TRBJ1-2; TRBD1 agrees at 9 bases. J was trimmed by 5 bases and V by 4 bases; bases with no gene match: 2. The CDR3 runs to 13 residues. The germline V gene has CDR1 SEHNR and CDR2 FQNEAQ (reference sequence). The CDR3 nucleotides are TGTGCCAGCAGCTGGGGACAGGGTTATGGCTACACCTTC. It is translated as CASSWGQGYGYTF.

The chain has TRBV9 and TRBJ2-3; 11 bases map to TRBD1. This CDR3 is 17 amino acids long. J was trimmed by 4 bases and V by 2 bases; bases with no gene match: 9. Per the germline V gene, CDR1 is SGDLS and CDR2 is YYNGEE. As DNA, the CDR3 is TGTGCCAGCAGCGTGAAGCCGGGACAGGGGGGATCAGATACGCAGTATTTT. It is translated as CASSVKPGQGGSDTQYF.

This rearrangement joins TRBV6-1 to TRBJ2-7; D perhaps matches TRBD1 (6 bases). CDR1 MNHNS and CDR2 SASEGT come from the germline V gene. The CDR3 runs 15 residues. V was clipped by 6 bases and J by 3 bases, with 18 bases between them. DNA of the CDR3: TGTGCCAGCAGCCCCCAAGGGACAAAGAACTACGAGCAGTACTTC. It encodes CASSPQGTKNYEQYF.

CDR3 sequence: CASRYGAYTEAFF. The CDR3 DNA reads as TGTGCCAGTAGATATGGAGCCTACACTGAAGCTTTCTTT. The V and J genes are TRBV19 and TRBJ1-1; no reliable D call. This CDR3 has 13 residues. Germline V gene sequence: CDR1 LNHDA, CDR2 SQIVND (reference sequence). V gave up 6 bases and J gave up 3 bases, with 11 bases separating them.

The sample holds one count of this clone. The chain is built from TRBV6-5 and TRBJ2-5; TRBD1 matches 9 bases. This CDR3 comprises 15 residues. V dropped 6 bases and J dropped 4; count of bases not matched to a gene: 9. The germline V gene encodes CDR1 MNHEY and CDR2 SVGAGI. In DNA, the CDR3 is TGTGCCAGCAGCCACTGGGGACAGGGCGCAGAGACCCAGTACTTC. It codes for CASSHWGQGAETQYF.

J is TRBJ2-3 and V is TRBV5-4, with D perhaps matching TRBD1 (5 bases). CDR3 length: 15 residues. V lost 0 bases to trimming and J lost 0 bases, with 8 bases between them. Germline V gives CDR1 SGHNT, CDR2 YYREEE (reference sequence). The CDR3 DNA reads TGTGCCAGCAGCTTGGAGGCAGGGAGCACAGATACGCAGTATTTT. It codes for CASSLEAGSTDTQYF. Looking up the rest from reference TRBV5-4 and TRBJ2-3 gives the full variable domain: ETGVTQSPTHLIKTRGQQVTLRCSSQSGHNTVSWYQQALGQGPQFIFQYYREEENGRGNFPPRFSGLQFPNYSSELNVNALELDDSALYLCASSLEAGSTDTQYFGPGTRLTVL.

The chain couples TRBV2 to TRBJ2-3, with D hard to call. Per the germline V gene, CDR1 is SNHLY and CDR2 is FYNNEI. The CDR3 totals 11 residues. Trimming pared 5 bases from V and 2 bases from J, leaving 2 bases between. The CDR3 here is CASSNTDTQYF. CDR3 DNA sequence: TGTGCCAGCAGTAACACAGATACGCAGTATTTT.

This rearrangement joins TRBV9 to TRBJ1-2; TRBD1 agrees at 7 bases. V lost 4 bases to trimming and J lost 2 bases; unmatched junction nucleotides: 5. Per the germline V gene, CDR1 is SGDLS and CDR2 is YYNGEE. CDR3 length: 14 amino acids. The CDR3 spells CASSQSTGNYGYTF. In nucleotides, the CDR3 is TGTGCCAGCAGCCAATCGACAGGGAACTATGGCTACACCTTC.

The rearrangement uses TRBV11-3 and TRBJ1-1; TRBD1 matches 7 bases. This CDR3 comprises 15 residues. V dropped 0 bases and J dropped 7; count of bases not matched to a gene: 8. The germline CDR1 and CDR2 sequences are SGHNT and YENEEA. CDR3: CASSLEVRGALEAFF. CDR3 bases: TGTGCCAGCAGCTTAGAGGTCAGGGGGGCCCTTGAAGCTTTCTTT.

The chain uses TRBV19 and TRBJ2-5; D unresolved. The CDR3 has 14 residues. The germline V gene has CDR1 LNHDA and CDR2 SQIVND (reference sequence). V lost 3 bases to trimming and J lost 5 bases, with 13 bases between them. The CDR3 DNA is TGTGCCAGTAGTATTGCAGGTCCGAGGGAGACCCAGTACTTC. Protein: CASSIAGPRETQYF.

This clone rates as medium-sized (0.01 to 0.1%). The J gene is TRBJ2-7, the V gene TRBV9, with 9 bases lining up with TRBD2. CDR1 is SGDLS, CDR2 YYNGEE, per germline. This CDR3 comprises 16 residues. V lost 3 bases, J lost 4 bases, and 11 bases stayed unmatched. CDR3 sequence (DNA): TGTGCCAGCAGCGCCCTCGTAGCGGGGGCTGCGTACGAGCAGTACTTC. Encoded protein: CASSALVAGAAYEQYF.

This rearrangement joins TRBV10-1 to TRBJ2-3, with D unclear. Trimming left V 9 bases short and J 5 bases short, with 18 bases between. In germline, CDR1 is WNHNN, CDR2 SYGVQD (reference sequence). The length of the CDR3 is 14 residues. CDR3 sequence reads: CASRSGLARDTQYF. CDR3 coding DNA: TGCGCCAGTAGGTCGGGTTTGGCAAGAGATACGCAGTATTTT.

The genes are TRBV9 and TRBJ2-7, with D possibly being TRBD1 (5 bases). The CDR3 sequence is 15 residues long. The germline V gene has CDR1 SGDLS and CDR2 YYNGEE. V was cut by 3 bases and J by 4 bases, with 17 bases left in between. The CDR3 DNA sequence: TGTGCCAGCAGCGCGTCAGCCAGGGTTGGTTACGAGCAGTACTTC. As protein: CASSASARVGYEQYF.

The rearrangement uses TRBV7-8 and TRBJ2-2; the match to TRBD2 covers 14 bases. There are 17 residues in the CDR3. J lost 0 bases, V lost 6 bases, and 3 bases had no gene match. Germline V gives CDR1 SGHVS, CDR2 FQNEAQ. CDR3 nucleotides: TGTGCCAGCAGGGGGACTAGCGGGGGTGCGAACACCGGGGAGCTGTTTTTT. Translated, it gives CASRGTSGGANTGELFF.

The count of this clone is one. This chain connects TRBV9 to TRBJ2-6; 11 bases are shared with TRBD1. Germline-derived CDR1 and CDR2 are SGDLS and YYNGEE. There are 19 residues in the CDR3. After removal of 3 bases from V and 2 bases from J, the junction contained 10 bases not matched to a gene. CDR3 sequence reads: CASSANPGQGVAGANVLTF. Written as DNA, the CDR3 is TGTGCCAGCAGCGCAAACCCGGGACAGGGGGTTGCTGGGGCCAACGTCCTGACTTTC.

V is TRBV20-1 and J is TRBJ2-5; D is undetermined. V lost 4 bases and J lost 6, with 9 bases in between. This CDR3 region has 11 residues. Germline loops: CDR1 DFQATT, CDR2 SNEGSKA (reference sequence). CDR3 DNA: TGCAGTGCTACGCAAGGGCAGACCCAGTACTTC. Its protein product is CSATQGQTQYF.

This chain joins TRBV27 and TRBJ1-6; 7 nucleotides match TRBD1. V lost 3 bases to trimming and J lost 7 bases; unmatched junction nucleotides: 6. CDR3 length equals 15 residues. Per germline, CDR1 MNHEY and CDR2 SMNVEV (reference sequence). CDR3 nucleotides: TGTGCCAGCAGTTTTCGACAGGGAAAAAATTCACCCCTCCACTTT. It specifies CASSFRQGKNSPLHF.

The genes are TRBV7-8 and TRBJ2-2; D unresolved. Per germline, CDR1 SGHVS and CDR2 FQNEAQ. Trimming removed 5 bases from V and 1 base from J, with 8 bases in between. CDR3 length: 14 amino acids. The CDR3 sequence: CASSLLLNTGELFF. CDR3 bases: TGTGCCAGCAGCCTCCTACTGAACACCGGGGAGCTGTTTTTT.

V and J are TRBV5-4 and TRBJ1-2; tentatively, D is TRBD1 (5 bases). The germline CDR1 and CDR2 sequences are SGHNT and YYREEE (reference sequence). The CDR3 sequence is 15 residues long. Trimming stripped 3 bases from V and 3 bases from J, with 15 bases between. The CDR3 region is CASSSPLGADYGYTF. CDR3 coding DNA: TGTGCCAGCAGCTCGCCACTCGGGGCAGACTATGGCTACACCTTC.

The gene calls are TRBV11-3 and TRBJ1-2; TRBD1 might be the D (5 bases). The CDR3 totals 12 residues. The germline V gene has CDR1 SGHNT and CDR2 YENEEA. V lost 5 bases, J lost 8 bases, and 12 bases lay in between. The CDR3 sequence is CASSGRGRGYTF. For the CDR3, the DNA is TGTGCCAGCAGCGGGCGGGGCAGGGGCTACACCTTC.

The chain joins TRBV4-2 to TRBJ2-3; D gene ambiguous. This CDR3 region has 15 residues. V was clipped by 1 base and J by 2 bases, with 10 bases between them. Per germline, CDR1 LGHNA and CDR2 YNFKEQ. This chain's CDR3 is CASSQAGLNTDTQYF. CDR3 coding DNA: TGTGCCAGCAGCCAAGCCGGGTTGAACACAGATACGCAGTATTTT.

This chain connects TRBV20-1 to TRBJ1-2; 8 bases match TRBD1. Trimming took 5 bases from V and 7 from J; bases not matched to a gene: 3. This CDR3 has 11 residues. Germline CDR1 and CDR2: DFQATT and SNEGSKA (reference sequence). The CDR3 sequence: CSAGQGSGYTF. CDR3 bases: TGCAGTGCTGGACAGGGATCTGGCTACACCTTC.

The V and J genes are TRBV5-4 and TRBJ2-3; a possible D gene is TRBD2 (5 bases). V lost 5 bases and J lost 3, with 7 bases in between. Germline V gene sequence: CDR1 SGHNT, CDR2 YYREEE (reference sequence). The CDR3 loop spans 12 amino acids. The CDR3 here is CASRGSTDTQYF. The CDR3 coding sequence is TGTGCCAGCAGGGGGAGTACAGATACGCAGTATTTT.